Listed below are T cell receptor beta chains from one sample, sequenced in a study of shared clonotypes between healthy human individuals. Data came from immunoSEQ multiplex PCR; TCRdb stores just in-frame clones and leaves some out. The table shows 1.5 million to 2.5 million clones, with about 94% occurring only once. Input material: naive CD8+ T cells sorted from blood. The receptor source for this set is a man aged 18 to 29 in good health. Each CDR3 is given without its conserved first and last residue. Fields, in order: V gene, J gene, clone size, CDR3 protein. The listing skips clone size in some rows; elsewhere it reads once, few, many or a size class.

TRBV5-8	TRBJ1-3	-	ASSKDRGPGNTIY
TRBV5-6	TRBJ1-1	-	ASSLFSRDKRHSEAF
TRBV9	TRBJ1-3	-	ASSVRGESGNTIY
TRBV9	TRBJ1-5	-	ASSVGGTANQPQH
TRBV19	TRBJ2-7	once	ASSISGESYEQY
TRBV2	TRBJ2-1	-	ASSDSNEQF
TRBV2	TRBJ2-2	once	ASSDDPGQLYTGELF
TRBV21-1	TRBJ1-2	once	GSGTDYGYT
TRBV9	TRBJ2-3	-	ASSVTSGGSTDTQY
TRBV18	TRBJ1-5	few	ASSEAGHQPQH
TRBV5-4	TRBJ1-2	-	ASSFWGGANYGYT
TRBV5-6	TRBJ2-4	once	ASSLVLSENIQY
TRBV5-4	TRBJ1-1	-	ASSWGQGAGTEAF
TRBV25-1	TRBJ2-7	once	ASCGTGKYEQY
TRBV29-1	TRBJ1-1	-	SVDQGATEAF
TRBV13	TRBJ1-1	-	ASSLGLDLWGAGTEAF
TRBV4-3	TRBJ1-2	-	ASRPDGNYGYT
TRBV7-6	TRBJ1-5	-	ASSPQEREPQH
TRBV28	TRBJ2-2	-	ASSTTAGEGSGELF
TRBV27	TRBJ1-6	-	ASSLASAASYNSPLH
TRBV27	TRBJ2-7	-	ASQETGEAVEQY
TRBV9	TRBJ2-7	-	ASSARPDRDEQY
TRBV4-3	TRBJ2-2	-	ASSHHSGPKAGELF
TRBV25-1	TRBJ2-3	-	ASSEFVGPSTDTQY